The subject of this entry is one TCR beta chain. The antigen is not known. The PCR ran on 60 Vbeta and 13 Jbeta primers. The protocol was immunoSEQ multiplex PCR, while the TCRdb copy is restricted to in-frame clones and leaves out a portion. Its table records around 210,000 clones. This entry comes from a study of cytomegalovirus exposure and HLA in healthy donors. In the study overall: Clustering assigned 70% to 90% of the approximately 390 genotyped donors to the Caucasian-associated ancestry cluster.

Study observations and caveats: Among TCR sequences, most were rare, though some public TCRs appeared in many donors. Reportedly, fewer N-insertions than the roughly 700-donor mean appeared in an Asian-associated ancestry cluster in a later analysis.

The CDR3 totals 19 residues. The germline V gene has CDR1 MGHRA and CDR2 YSYEKL. J lost 6 bases, V lost 4 bases, and 16 bases had no gene match. V and J are TRBV4-1 and TRBJ2-5; TRBD2 agrees at 14 bases. The TCR comes from a woman aged 30 to 39 in good health and CMV-seropositive. Sequenced material: PBMCs. DNA of the CDR3: TGCGCCAGCAGCCCACTCGGGACTAGCGGGAGTGGGGGGCGGAAGACCCAGTACTTC. Amino acid sequence: CASSPLGTSGSGGRKTQYF.